A single sample gave rise to the 9 T cell receptor beta chains below, sequenced in a study of T-cell reconstitution after alpha-beta-depleted transplantation in children. As it was prepared, the TCRbeta library received unique molecular identifiers. MiXCR, run by TCRdb on the PCR reads, gives a single entry per CDR3 protein. The sample gives some 520,000 distinct CDR3 sequences, 30% to 35% of which show up once; 2% to 2.5% is in the top ten. The sequenced sample was PBMCs from the stem cell graft donor, obtained from the stem cell graft. All receptors derive from a human donor who donated a stem cell graft to a child with aplastic anemia.

V and J are TRBV7-6 and TRBJ1-5; TRBD1 matches 10 bases. CDR1 is SGHVS and CDR2 is FNYEAQ in the germline V gene. The CDR3 spans 13 residues. The V gene end was trimmed by 10 bases and the J gene end by 6 bases; junction bases not matched to a gene: 6. CDR3 DNA sequence: TGTGCCACCGGGACAGGGGAGGGTCAGCCCCAGCATTTT. This gives the protein CATGTGEGQPQHF.

The table lists this clonotype with a count of one. The genes are TRBV21-1 and TRBJ1-4; the DNA was not compared with TRBD1, the D call given in the table. TRBV21-1 is assigned pseudogene status. The CDR3 runs 16 residues. The CDR3 protein is CASSLYYGTVNEKLFF. The CDR3 DNA is TGTGCCAGCAGCCTCTACTACGGGACAGTTAATGAAAAACTGTTTTTT.

This clonotype showed up just a few times. The chain is built from TRBV12-3 or TRBV12-4 and TRBJ1-1; possible D gene TRBD1, 5 bases. The V end lost 7 bases, the J end lost 3 bases, and 9 bases lay between the germline ends. The CDR3 loop spans 12 amino acids. The CDR3 coding sequence is TGTGCCAGCACCCCGGGGCACACTGAAGCTTTCTTT. It translates to CASTPGHTEAFF.

V is TRBV7-2 and J is TRBJ2-1; D might be TRBD2 (6 bases). The V gene lost 10 bases and the J gene lost 0 bases, with 13 bases spanning the gap. The CDR3 is 14 residues long. CDR1 and CDR2 from the germline V gene are SGHTA and FQGNSA. Here the CDR3 reads CATRRDSSYNEQFF. The CDR3 bases are TGTGCCACCAGGCGGGACTCCTCCTACAATGAGCAGTTCTTC.

In its sample, this clonotype was seen a few times. The chain has TRBV7-2 and TRBJ2-3; a possible D gene is TRBD2 (6 bases). This CDR3 region has 13 residues. Germline V gene lookup returns CDR1 SGHTA and CDR2 FQGNSA. V dropped 5 bases and J dropped 9 bases, with 15 bases sitting between them. CDR3 loop: CASSPAGRITQYF. The CDR3 bases are TGTGCCAGCAGCCCCGCGGGAAGGATAACGCAGTATTTT.

The DNA of the CDR3 is TGCAGTGTTCCAGACCGGACCTCTGGAAACACCATATATTTT. It codes for CSVPDRTSGNTIYF. This chain uses TRBV20-1 with TRBJ1-3, with unresolved D. The germline V and J ends were trimmed by 7 bases and 0 bases, with 13 bases remaining between them. Looked up from germline, CDR1 is DFQATT and CDR2 is SNEGSKA (reference sequence). The CDR3 contains 14 residues.

The V call is TRBV28, the J call TRBJ2-7, with D hard to call. Germline V gene sequence: CDR1 MDHEN, CDR2 SYDVKM. V was shortened by 2 bases and J by 3 bases, with 11 bases between the two germline ends. This CDR3 comprises 14 residues. The CDR3 region has the DNA TGTGCCAGCAGTTTAGGCCGGCTTAACTACGAGCAGTACTTC. Its protein is CASSLGRLNYEQYF.

This chain links TRBV24-1 with TRBJ1-2; maybe TRBD1 (5 bases). The CDR3 is made up of 14 amino acids. V lost 4 bases and J 7 bases, leaving 15 bases between the germline ends. Germline-derived CDR1 and CDR2 are KGHDR and SFDVKD. In nucleotides, the CDR3 is TGTGCCACCAGTGACACCCGGGGGTTAGGTGGCTACACCTTC. As protein: CATSDTRGLGGYTF.

This clonotype was detected only once. The J gene is TRBJ1-6, the V gene TRBV10-3; D possibly corresponds to TRBD1 (6 bases). This CDR3 is 13 amino acids long. Germline V gives CDR1 ENHRY, CDR2 SYGVKD. The V end lost 8 bases, the J end lost 10 bases, and 15 bases lay between the germline ends. The CDR3 protein is CAISREGVSPLHF. The CDR3, as DNA: TGTGCCATCTCCCGGGAGGGGGTGTCACCCCTCCACTTT.